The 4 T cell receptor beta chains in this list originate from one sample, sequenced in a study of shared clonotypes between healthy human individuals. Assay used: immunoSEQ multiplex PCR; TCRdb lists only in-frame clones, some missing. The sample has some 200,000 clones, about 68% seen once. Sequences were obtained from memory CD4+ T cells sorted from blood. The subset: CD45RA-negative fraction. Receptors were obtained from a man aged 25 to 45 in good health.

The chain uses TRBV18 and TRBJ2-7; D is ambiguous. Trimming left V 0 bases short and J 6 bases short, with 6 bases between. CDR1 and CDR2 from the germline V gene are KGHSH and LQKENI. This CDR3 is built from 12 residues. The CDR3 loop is CASSPPSGEQYF. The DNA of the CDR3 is TGTGCCAGCTCACCACCGTCGGGCGAGCAGTACTTC. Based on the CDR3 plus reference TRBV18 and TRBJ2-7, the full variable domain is NAGVMQNPRHLVRRRGQEARLRCSPMKGHSHVYWYRQLPEEGLKFMVYLQKENIIDESGMPKERFSAEFPKEGPSILRIQQVVRGDSAAYFCASSPPSGEQYFGPGTRLTVT.

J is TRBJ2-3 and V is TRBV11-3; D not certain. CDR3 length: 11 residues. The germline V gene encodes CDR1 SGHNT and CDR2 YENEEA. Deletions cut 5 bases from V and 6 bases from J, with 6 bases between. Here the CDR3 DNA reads TGTGCCAGCAGCCACCAGGATACGCAGTATTTT. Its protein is CASSHQDTQYF.

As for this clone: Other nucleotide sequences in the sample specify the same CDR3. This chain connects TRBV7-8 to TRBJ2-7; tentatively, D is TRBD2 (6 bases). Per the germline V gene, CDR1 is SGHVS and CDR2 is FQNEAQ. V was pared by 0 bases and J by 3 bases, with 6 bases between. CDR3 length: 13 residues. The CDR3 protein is CASSLARGYEQYF. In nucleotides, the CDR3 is TGTGCCAGCAGCTTAGCGCGGGGCTACGAGCAGTACTTC.

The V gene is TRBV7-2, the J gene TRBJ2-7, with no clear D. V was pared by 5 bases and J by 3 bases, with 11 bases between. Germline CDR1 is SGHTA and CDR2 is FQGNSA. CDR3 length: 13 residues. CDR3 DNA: TGTGCCAGCAGCCGAGACGTTAGCTACGAGCAGTACTTC. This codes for CASSRDVSYEQYF.